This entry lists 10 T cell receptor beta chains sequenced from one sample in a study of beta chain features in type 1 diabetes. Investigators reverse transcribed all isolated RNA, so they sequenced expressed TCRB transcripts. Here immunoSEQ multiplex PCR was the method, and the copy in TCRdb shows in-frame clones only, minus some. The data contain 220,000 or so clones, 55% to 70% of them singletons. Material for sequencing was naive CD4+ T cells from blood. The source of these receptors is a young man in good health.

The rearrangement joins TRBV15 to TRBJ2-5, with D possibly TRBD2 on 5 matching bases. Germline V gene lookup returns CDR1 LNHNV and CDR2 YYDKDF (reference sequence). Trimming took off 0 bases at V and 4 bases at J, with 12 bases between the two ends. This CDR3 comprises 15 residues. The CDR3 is CATSREGRAGETQYF. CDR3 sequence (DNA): TGTGCCACCAGCAGAGAAGGGCGGGCGGGAGAGACCCAGTACTTC.

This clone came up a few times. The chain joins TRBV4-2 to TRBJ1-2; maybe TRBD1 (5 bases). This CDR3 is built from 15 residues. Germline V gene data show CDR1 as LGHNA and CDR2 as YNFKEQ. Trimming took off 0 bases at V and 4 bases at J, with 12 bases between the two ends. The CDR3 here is CASSQEEGEIYGYTF. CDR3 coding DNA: TGTGCCAGCAGCCAAGAAGAAGGGGAGATCTATGGCTACACCTTC.

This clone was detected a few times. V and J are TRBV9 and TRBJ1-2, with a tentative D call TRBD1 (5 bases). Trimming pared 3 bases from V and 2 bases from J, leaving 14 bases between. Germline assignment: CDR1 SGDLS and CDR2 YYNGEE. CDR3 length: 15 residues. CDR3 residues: CASSGPGTLNYGYTF. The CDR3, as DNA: TGTGCCAGCAGCGGGCCAGGGACCCTGAACTATGGCTACACCTTC.

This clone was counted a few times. The CDR3 DNA reads TGCGCCAGCAGCCTAACCGCGGGTACGCAGTATTTT. This sequence encodes CASSLTAGTQYF. V is TRBV5-1 and J is TRBJ2-3, with a weak D call TRBD2 (5 bases). The CDR3 covers 12 residues. Germline V gene sequence: CDR1 SGHRS, CDR2 YFSETQ. V lost 4 bases to trimming and J lost 8 bases, with 11 bases between them.

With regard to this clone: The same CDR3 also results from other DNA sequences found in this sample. The CDR3 DNA reads as TGTGCCTGGAGTCCTAGCTCCTACGAGCAGTACTTC. Amino acids: CAWSPSSYEQYF. The V call is TRBV30, the J call TRBJ2-7; no reliable D call. Trimming cost V 2 bases and J 0 bases, with 5 bases left between them. The V gene's germline CDR1 is GTSNPN and CDR2 SVGIG (reference sequence). This CDR3 is 12 amino acids long.

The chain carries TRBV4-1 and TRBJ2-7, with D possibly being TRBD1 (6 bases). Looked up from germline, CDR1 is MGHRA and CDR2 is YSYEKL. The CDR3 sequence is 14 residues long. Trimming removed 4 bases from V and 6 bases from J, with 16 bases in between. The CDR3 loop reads CASSPLAGVGEQYF. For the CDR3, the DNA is TGCGCCAGCAGCCCCTTAGCAGGGGTCGGCGAGCAGTACTTC.

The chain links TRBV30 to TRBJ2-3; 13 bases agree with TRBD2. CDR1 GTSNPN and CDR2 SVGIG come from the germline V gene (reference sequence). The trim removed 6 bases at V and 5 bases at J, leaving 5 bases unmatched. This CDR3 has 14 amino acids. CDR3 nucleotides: TGTGCCTGTCGACTAGCGGGAGGAGTAGATACGCAGTATTTT. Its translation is CACRLAGGVDTQYF. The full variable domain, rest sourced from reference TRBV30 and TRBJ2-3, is SQTIHQWPATLVQPVGSPLSLECTVEGTSNPNLYWYRQAAGRGLQLLFYSVGIGQISSEVPQNLSASRPQDRQFILSSKKLLLSDSGFYLCACRLAGGVDTQYFGPGTRLTVL.

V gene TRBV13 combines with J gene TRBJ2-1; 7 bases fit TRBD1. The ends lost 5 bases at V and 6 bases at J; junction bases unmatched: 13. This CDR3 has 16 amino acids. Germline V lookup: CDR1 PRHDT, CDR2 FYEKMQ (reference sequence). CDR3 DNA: TGTGCCAGCAGCCCCAAGCCGGGACAGCTAGGCAATGAGCAGTTCTTC. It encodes CASSPKPGQLGNEQFF. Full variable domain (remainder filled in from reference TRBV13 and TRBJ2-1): AAGVIQSPRHLIKEKRETATLKCYPIPRHDTVYWYQQGPGQDPQFLISFYEKMQSDKGSIPDRFSAQQFSDYHSELNMSSLELGDSALYFCASSPKPGQLGNEQFFGPGTRLTVL.

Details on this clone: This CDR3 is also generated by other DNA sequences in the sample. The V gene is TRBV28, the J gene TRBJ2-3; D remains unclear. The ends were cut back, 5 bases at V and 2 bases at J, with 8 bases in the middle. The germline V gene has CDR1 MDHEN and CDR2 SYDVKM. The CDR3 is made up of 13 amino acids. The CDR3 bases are TGTGCCAGCAGTCTGCCTGACACAGATACGCAGTATTTT. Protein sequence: CASSLPDTDTQYF.

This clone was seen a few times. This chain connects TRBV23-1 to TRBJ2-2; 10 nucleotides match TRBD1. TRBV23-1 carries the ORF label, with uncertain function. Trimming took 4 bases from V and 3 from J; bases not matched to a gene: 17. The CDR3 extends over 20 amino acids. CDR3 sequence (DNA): TGCGCCAGCAGTCCTCGGGGGGACAGGGGCCCAAGAGAGCACACCGGGGAGCTGTTTTTT. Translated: CASSPRGDRGPREHTGELFF.